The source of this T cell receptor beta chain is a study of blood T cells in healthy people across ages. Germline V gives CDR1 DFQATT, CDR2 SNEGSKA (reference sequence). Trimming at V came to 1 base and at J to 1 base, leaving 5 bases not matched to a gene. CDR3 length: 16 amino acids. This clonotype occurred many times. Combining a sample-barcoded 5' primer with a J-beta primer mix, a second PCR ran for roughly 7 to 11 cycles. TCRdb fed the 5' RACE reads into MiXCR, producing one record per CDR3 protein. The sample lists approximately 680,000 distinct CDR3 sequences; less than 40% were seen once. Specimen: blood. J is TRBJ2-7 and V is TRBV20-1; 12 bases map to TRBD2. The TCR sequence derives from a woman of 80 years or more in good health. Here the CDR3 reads CSARGLAGASSYEQYF. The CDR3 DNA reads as TGCAGTGCTAGAGGACTAGCGGGGGCCTCTTCCTACGAGCAGTACTTC.